This T cell receptor (beta chain) was recorded in a study of blood T cell repertoires in COVID-19. This CDR3 has 15 amino acids. Only in-frame clones appear in the TCRdb table, and some are missing; sequencing was by immunoSEQ multiplex PCR. The profile shows fewer than 250,000 clones, 65% to 85% of them singletons. The sample comprised PBMCs or T cells enriched from blood (not recorded which). This TCR came from a woman aged 35 to 49 who had recovered from COVID-19. This chain joins TRBV21-1 and TRBJ2-7; the DNA was not compared with TRBD2, the D call given in the table. TRBV21-1 is reported as a pseudogene. The CDR3 here is CASTNRESSIYEQYV. The DNA of the CDR3 is TGTGCCAGCACCAATCGGGAGTCCAGCATCTACGAGCAGTACGTC.